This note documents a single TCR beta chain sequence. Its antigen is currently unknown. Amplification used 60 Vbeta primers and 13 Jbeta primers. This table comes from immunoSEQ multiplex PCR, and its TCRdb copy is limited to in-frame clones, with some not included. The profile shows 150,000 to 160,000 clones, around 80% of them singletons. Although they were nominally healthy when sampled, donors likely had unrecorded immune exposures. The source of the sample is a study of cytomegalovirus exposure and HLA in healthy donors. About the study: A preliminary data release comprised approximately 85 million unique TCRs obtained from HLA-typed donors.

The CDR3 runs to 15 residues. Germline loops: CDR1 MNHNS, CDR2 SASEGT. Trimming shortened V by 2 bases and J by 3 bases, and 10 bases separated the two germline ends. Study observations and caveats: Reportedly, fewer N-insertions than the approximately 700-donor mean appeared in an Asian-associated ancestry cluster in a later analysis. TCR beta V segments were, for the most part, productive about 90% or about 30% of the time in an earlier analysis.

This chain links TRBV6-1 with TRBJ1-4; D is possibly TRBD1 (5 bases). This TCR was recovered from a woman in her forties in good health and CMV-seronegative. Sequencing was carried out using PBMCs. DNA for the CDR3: TGTGCCAGCAGTGAACGGGGGTTCCCTAATGAAAAACTGTTTTTT. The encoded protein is CASSERGFPNEKLFF.